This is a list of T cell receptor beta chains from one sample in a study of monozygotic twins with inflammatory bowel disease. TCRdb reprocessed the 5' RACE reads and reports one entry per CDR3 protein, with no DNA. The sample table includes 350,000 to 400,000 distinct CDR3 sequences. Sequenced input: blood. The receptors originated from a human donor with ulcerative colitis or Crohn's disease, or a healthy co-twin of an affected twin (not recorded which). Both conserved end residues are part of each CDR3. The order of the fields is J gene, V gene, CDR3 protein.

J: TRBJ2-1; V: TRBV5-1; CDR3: CASSLLVEQGPYNEQFF
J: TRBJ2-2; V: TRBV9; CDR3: CASSPGGLNTGELFF
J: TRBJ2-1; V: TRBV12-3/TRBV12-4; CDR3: CASIDRDSYNEQFF
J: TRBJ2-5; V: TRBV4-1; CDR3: CASSAPGGVETQYF
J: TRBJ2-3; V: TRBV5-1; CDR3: CASSSLTDTQYF
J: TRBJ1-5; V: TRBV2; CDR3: CASSGGQGVQPQHF
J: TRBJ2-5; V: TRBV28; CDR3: CASRPGPRNQETQYF
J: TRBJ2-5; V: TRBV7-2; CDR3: CARRTSGEETQYF
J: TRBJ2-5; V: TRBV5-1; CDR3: CASSLERQETQYF
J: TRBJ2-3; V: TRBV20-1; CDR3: CSARVGLTDTQYF
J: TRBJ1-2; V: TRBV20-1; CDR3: CSAPQETYYGYTF
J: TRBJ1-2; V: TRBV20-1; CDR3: CSAPPHRRGGYTF
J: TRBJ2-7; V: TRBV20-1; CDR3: CSARLSYEQYF
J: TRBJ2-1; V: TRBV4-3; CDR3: CASSQDTSGGYNEQFF
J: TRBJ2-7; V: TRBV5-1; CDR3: CASSHIAGPAYEQYF
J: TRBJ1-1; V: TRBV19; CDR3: CASSSGQTYTEAFF
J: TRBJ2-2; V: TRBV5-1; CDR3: CASSFEGTNTGELFF
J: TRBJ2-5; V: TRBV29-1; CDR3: CSVDRGSQETQYF
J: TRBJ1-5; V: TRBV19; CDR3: CASSIDGWIRQPQHF
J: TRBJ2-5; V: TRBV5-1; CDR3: CASSSWTGGVKETQYF
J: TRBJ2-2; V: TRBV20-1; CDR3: CSARVAGGPPGELFF
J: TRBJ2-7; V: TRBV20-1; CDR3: CSASWTGVSEQYF
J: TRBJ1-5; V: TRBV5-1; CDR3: CASSTGDNSNQPQHF
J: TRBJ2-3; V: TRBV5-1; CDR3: CASSLELEESTDTQYF
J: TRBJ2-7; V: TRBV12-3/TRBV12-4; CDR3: CASSLRQGKYEQYF
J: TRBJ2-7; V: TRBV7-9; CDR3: CASTPWFERPYEQYF
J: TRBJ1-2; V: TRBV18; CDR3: CASSPPGTGYGYTF
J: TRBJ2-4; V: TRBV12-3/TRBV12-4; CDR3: CASSGTGLIQYF
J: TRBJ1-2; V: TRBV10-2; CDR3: CASSESQTAGARNYGYTF
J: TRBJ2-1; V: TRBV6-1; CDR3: CASATGGLRSWNEQFF
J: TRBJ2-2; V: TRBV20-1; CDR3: CSASKAWLTGELFF
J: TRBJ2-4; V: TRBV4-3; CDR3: CASSLSRGEGNIQYF
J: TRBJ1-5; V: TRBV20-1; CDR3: CSARDSGNQPQHF
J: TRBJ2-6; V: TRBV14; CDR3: CASSQGGGRSSSGANVLTF
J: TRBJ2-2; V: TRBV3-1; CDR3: CASEERGLSGELFF
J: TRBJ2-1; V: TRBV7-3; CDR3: CASSLRGGYNEQFF
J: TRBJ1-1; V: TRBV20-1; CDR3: CSASGGTGAFF
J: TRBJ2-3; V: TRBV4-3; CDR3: CASSQVTRVYTDTQYF
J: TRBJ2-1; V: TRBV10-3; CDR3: CAIGGTSGFLSSYNEQFF
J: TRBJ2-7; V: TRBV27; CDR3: CASSLKGSTPYEQYF
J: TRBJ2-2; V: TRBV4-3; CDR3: CASRPGRNTGELFF